One sample yielded the 25 T cell receptor beta chains listed below, sequenced in a study of blood T cell repertoires in COVID-19. Clones were read by immunoSEQ multiplex PCR, and TCRdb kept only the in-frame ones, dropping some. The sample records approximately 180,000 clones, more than 70% being singletons. Sequences were obtained from PBMCs or T cells enriched from blood (not recorded which). The source of these receptors is a man aged 40-49 years who had recovered from COVID-19.

The CDR3 region is CASSGQGLNYGYTF. The CDR3 DNA is TGCGCCAGCAGCGGACAGGGGTTAAACTATGGCTACACCTTC. The chain couples TRBV5-1 to TRBJ1-2; 9 bases fit TRBD1. V was pared by 4 bases and J by 2 bases, with 3 bases of the junction left unmatched. The V gene's germline CDR1 is SGHRS and CDR2 YFSETQ. The CDR3 runs 14 residues.

This sequence joins TRBV6-2 or TRBV6-3 and TRBJ1-2, with D maybe TRBD1 (5 bases). Trimming removed 5 bases at V and 2 bases at J, with 9 bases between. The germline gives CDR1 MNHEY, CDR2 SVGEGT. The CDR3 totals 13 residues. CDR3 amino acids: CASSSPGNYGYTF. The DNA for the CDR3 is TGTGCCAGCAGTAGTCCAGGGAACTATGGCTACACCTTC.

The chain carries TRBV7-3 and TRBJ2-3; 9 nucleotides align to TRBD2. Germline CDR1 is SGHTA and CDR2 is FQGTGA. V was pared by 1 base and J by 1 base, with 9 bases of the junction left unmatched. CDR3 length: 18 residues. Written as DNA, the CDR3 is TGTGCCAGCAGCTTAAACCCCCTAGCGGGAATTGGCACAGATACGCAGTATTTT. Amino acids: CASSLNPLAGIGTDTQYF.

This rearrangement joins TRBV5-6 to TRBJ2-7; 11 bases agree with TRBD2. V gave up 3 bases and J gave up 5 bases; unmatched junction bases: 4. The CDR3 runs to 14 residues. Germline V gene lookup returns CDR1 SGHDT and CDR2 YYEEEE. Here the CDR3 DNA reads TGTGCCAGCAGCTCTCTAGCGGGAGGAAACGAGCAGTACTTC. It translates to CASSSLAGGNEQYF.

The V call is TRBV5-6, the J call TRBJ2-3; perhaps TRBD2 as D (7 bases). Between the trimmed V and J ends, which lost 5 bases and 1 base, there was a span of 14 bases. CDR1 and CDR2 (germline): SGHDT, YYEEEE. There are 15 residues in the CDR3. The CDR3 is CASRARGGRTDTQYF. In DNA form, the CDR3 reads TGTGCCAGCAGGGCCCGCGGGGGCCGCACAGATACGCAGTATTTT.

The chain carries TRBV11-2 and TRBJ2-1; TRBD2 matches at 9 bases. J lost 9 bases, V lost 2 bases, and 8 bases had no gene match. Germline V gene data show CDR1 as SGHAT and CDR2 as FQNNGV. This CDR3 is built from 15 residues. The CDR3 region has the DNA TGTGCCAGCAGCTTACCGCGGGGGGGCCAGGGTGAGCAGTTCTTC. Encoded protein: CASSLPRGGQGEQFF. Filled out from reference TRBV11-2 and TRBJ2-1, the complete variable domain reads EAGVAQSPRYKIIEKRQSVAFWCNPISGHATLYWYQQILGQGPKLLIQFQNNGVVDDSQLPKDRFSAERLKGVDSTLKIQPAKLEDSAVYLCASSLPRGGQGEQFFGPGTRLTVL.

The rearrangement joins TRBV11-3 to TRBJ1-2; tentatively, D is TRBD1 (5 bases). The germline CDR1 and CDR2 sequences are SGHNT and YENEEA. Trimming cost V 1 base and J 5 bases, with 8 bases left between them. CDR3 length: 13 residues. DNA for the CDR3: TGTGCCAGCAGCTTAGGCAGGGATTATGGCTACACCTTC. Translating gives CASSLGRDYGYTF.

This clone came up once. This rearrangement joins TRBV5-1 to TRBJ1-1; possible D gene TRBD1, 6 bases. CDR1 and CDR2 from the germline V gene are SGHRS and YFSETQ. With 2 bases removed from V and 0 bases from J, the gap between germline ends came to 14 bases. The CDR3 runs 16 residues. CDR3 sequence: CASSFESGGMNTEAFF. CDR3 nucleotide sequence: TGCGCCAGCAGCTTCGAGAGCGGGGGCATGAACACTGAAGCTTTCTTT.

This chain uses TRBV5-1 with TRBJ1-4, with 9 nucleotides matching TRBD1. This CDR3 region has 15 residues. The junction had 9 bases not matched to a gene; V was cut back by 5 bases and J by 7 bases. The V gene's germline CDR1 is SGHRS and CDR2 YFSETQ. The CDR3 nucleotides read TGCGCCAGCAGTCGAGTGGGGACAGGGCTTGAAAAACTGTTTTTT. Its translation is CASSRVGTGLEKLFF.

This clone occurred a few times. J is TRBJ2-1 and V is TRBV28, with TRBD2 matching over 13 bases. The J segment lost 0 bases and the V segment lost 6 bases, leaving 14 bases of the junction unmatched. The CDR3 length is 20 residues. CDR1 MDHEN and CDR2 SYDVKM come from the germline V gene. The chain's CDR3 is CASSSMGGTSGKISYNEQFF. Here the CDR3 DNA reads TGTGCCAGCAGCTCTATGGGCGGGACTAGCGGGAAGATCTCCTACAATGAGCAGTTCTTC.

This clone was seen more than once but under ten times. The rearrangement links TRBV30 to TRBJ1-1; D gene unclear. The V gene's germline CDR1 is GTSNPN and CDR2 SVGIG (reference sequence). V gave up 3 bases and J gave up 1 base, with 15 bases separating them. This CDR3 has 15 amino acids. For the CDR3, the DNA is TGTGCCTGGAGAAACATTTATTCCCCGAACACTGAAGCTTTCTTT. This gives the protein CAWRNIYSPNTEAFF.

J is TRBJ2-1 and V is TRBV9, with TRBD1 identical over 8 bases. Unmatched junction bases numbered 6, after V lost 0 bases and J lost 7 bases. Germline CDR1 SGDLS, CDR2 YYNGEE. This CDR3 contains 15 residues. In nucleotides, the CDR3 is TGTGCCAGCAGCGTAGGGACAGGGTGGGTGAATGAGCAGTTCTTC. Residues: CASSVGTGWVNEQFF.

V and J are TRBV3-1 (or the pseudogene TRBV3-2) and TRBJ1-6, with D uncertain. Between the trimmed V and J ends, which lost 4 bases and 9 bases, there was a span of 13 bases. Per germline, CDR1 LGHDT and CDR2 YNNKEL (reference sequence). This CDR3 contains 14 residues. In DNA form, the CDR3 reads TGTGCCAGCAGCCCCACAGATCGCTCTTCACCCCTCCACTTT. Protein product: CASSPTDRSSPLHF.

The chain combines TRBV30 with TRBJ2-7; 7 bases are a match to TRBD1. The V segment lost 5 bases and the J segment 4 bases; nucleotides outside the gene matches: 5. Germline V gene data show CDR1 as GTSNPN and CDR2 as SVGIG (reference sequence). This CDR3 region has 12 residues. The CDR3 DNA sequence: TGTGCCTGGGGGACAGTTAATTACGAGCAGTACTTC. Its translation: CAWGTVNYEQYF. Combining the CDR3 with reference TRBV30 and TRBJ2-7 gives the whole variable domain SQTIHQWPATLVQPVGSPLSLECTVEGTSNPNLYWYRQAAGRGLQLLFYSVGIGQISSEVPQNLSASRPQDRQFILSSKKLLLSDSGFYLCAWGTVNYEQYFGPGTRLTVT.

The J gene is TRBJ2-1, the V gene TRBV3-1 (or the pseudogene TRBV3-2), with D uncertain. Germline CDR1 reads LGHDT; CDR2 reads YNNKEL (reference sequence). Trimming removed 4 bases at V and 5 bases at J, with 12 bases between. The CDR3 extends over 14 amino acids. The CDR3 reads CASSPTGPNNEQFF. The DNA for the CDR3 is TGTGCCAGCAGCCCCACGGGTCCTAACAATGAGCAGTTCTTC.

This clone appeared a few times. This chain uses TRBV12-3 or TRBV12-4 with TRBJ1-1; 7 bases line up with TRBD1. The ends lost 6 bases at V and 4 bases at J; junction bases unmatched: 5. The CDR3 totals 13 residues. In DNA, the CDR3 is TGTGCCAGCAGGACGACAGGGACCACTGAAGCTTTCTTT. Translated, it gives CASRTTGTTEAFF.

The rearrangement joins TRBV11-3 to TRBJ2-1; 10 bases map to TRBD1. Germline V gene lookup returns CDR1 SGHNT and CDR2 YENEEA. The CDR3 sequence is 15 residues long. V lost 4 bases and J lost 7; bases outside the gene matches: 7. In DNA, the CDR3 is TGTGCCAGCAGCTCCCGACAGGGGGCGAAAAATGAGCAGTTCTTC. Protein product: CASSSRQGAKNEQFF.

The chain couples TRBV5-1 to TRBJ2-2; 7 nucleotides align to TRBD2. CDR3 size: 17 residues. Germline loops: CDR1 SGHRS, CDR2 YFSETQ. V trimming: 2 bases; J trimming: 5 bases; junction bases outside the gene matches: 12. The CDR3 DNA is TGCGCCAGCAGCTTAGGCCTGCTAGGGACTACTACCGGGGAGCTGTTTTTT. This sequence encodes CASSLGLLGTTTGELFF.

V is TRBV29-1 and J is TRBJ2-7, with 8 bases aligning to TRBD1. The germline V gene has CDR1 SQVTM and CDR2 ANQGSEA. This CDR3 is 13 amino acids long. J was trimmed by 6 bases and V by 2 bases; bases with no gene match: 6. The CDR3: CSVEYQGAREQYF. The CDR3 region has the DNA TGCAGCGTTGAATACCAGGGGGCGCGCGAGCAGTACTTC.

This chain links TRBV7-3 with TRBJ2-1, with D possibly TRBD2 on 5 matching bases. Germline V lookup: CDR1 SGHTA, CDR2 FQGTGA. The CDR3 has 15 residues. Trimming removed 4 bases from V and 6 bases from J, with 16 bases in between. The CDR3 DNA is TGTGCCAGCAGCTCCCGGAGAGGGTTCGGCAATGAGCAGTTCTTC. Its translation: CASSSRRGFGNEQFF.

This chain links TRBV28 with TRBJ1-2; the D gene is possibly TRBD1 (6 bases). Looked up from germline, CDR1 is MDHEN and CDR2 is SYDVKM. This CDR3 spans 13 amino acids. V was trimmed by 6 bases and J by 8 bases, leaving 16 bases between them. CDR3 region: CASSSGQTGGYTF. The DNA of the CDR3 is TGTGCCAGCAGCTCTGGACAGACGGGGGGCTACACCTTC.

CDR3 bases: TGTGCCAGCAGCTCGACAGGGGAATATGGCTACACCTTC. Its protein product is CASSSTGEYGYTF. This chain joins TRBV3-1 (or the pseudogene TRBV3-2) and TRBJ1-2, with 8 positions matching TRBD1. This CDR3 has 13 residues. Looked up from germline, CDR1 is LGHDT and CDR2 is YNNKEL (reference sequence). The trim removed 5 bases at V and 5 bases at J, leaving 4 bases unmatched.

The chain has TRBV5-1 and TRBJ2-3; D possibly corresponds to TRBD2 (6 bases). CDR3 length: 16 amino acids. V was cut by 4 bases and J by 2 bases, with 17 bases left in between. Germline assignment: CDR1 SGHRS and CDR2 YFSETQ. In nucleotides, the CDR3 is TGCGCCAGCAGCCCCCGCCAGGGACTTAACACAGATACGCAGTATTTT. Residues: CASSPRQGLNTDTQYF.

The chain joins TRBV28 to TRBJ2-7; 7 positions agree with TRBD1. The V and J ends lost 5 bases and 4 bases, in that order; junction bases with no gene match: 8. Germline assignment: CDR1 MDHEN and CDR2 SYDVKM. This CDR3 is 14 amino acids long. In nucleotides, the CDR3 is TGTGCCAGCAGTCCAGGGGGAAAAGGGTACGAGCAGTACTTC. It translates to CASSPGGKGYEQYF. Filled out from reference TRBV28 and TRBJ2-7, the complete variable domain reads DVKVTQSSRYLVKRTGEKVFLECVQDMDHENMFWYRQDPGLGLRLIYFSYDVKMKEKGDIPEGYSVSREKKERFSLILESASTNQTSMYLCASSPGGKGYEQYFGPGTRLTVT.

The rearrangement links TRBV30 to TRBJ1-6, with D possibly being TRBD1 (6 bases). The germline V and J ends were trimmed by 5 bases and 0 bases, with 17 bases remaining between them. The CDR3 sequence is 17 residues long. CDR1 is GTSNPN and CDR2 is SVGIG in the germline V gene (reference sequence). CDR3 residues: CAWSRQVFSSYNSPLHF. The DNA of the CDR3 is TGTGCCTGGTCAAGACAGGTTTTTAGCTCCTATAATTCACCCCTCCACTTT. The full variable domain, with the rest looked up from reference TRBV30 and TRBJ1-6, is SQTIHQWPATLVQPVGSPLSLECTVEGTSNPNLYWYRQAAGRGLQLLFYSVGIGQISSEVPQNLSASRPQDRQFILSSKKLLLSDSGFYLCAWSRQVFSSYNSPLHFGNGTRLTVT.